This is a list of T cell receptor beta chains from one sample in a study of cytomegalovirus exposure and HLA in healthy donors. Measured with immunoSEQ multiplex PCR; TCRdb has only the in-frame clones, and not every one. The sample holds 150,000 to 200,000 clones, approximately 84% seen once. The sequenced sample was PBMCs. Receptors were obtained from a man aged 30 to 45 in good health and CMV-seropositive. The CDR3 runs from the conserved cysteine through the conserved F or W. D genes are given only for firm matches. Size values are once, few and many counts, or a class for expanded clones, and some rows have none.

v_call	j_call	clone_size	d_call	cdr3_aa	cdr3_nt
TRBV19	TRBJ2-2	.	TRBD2	CASSTRTSGVNTGELFF	TGTGCCAGTAGTACCCGGACTAGCGGGGTGAACACCGGGGAGCTGTTTTTT
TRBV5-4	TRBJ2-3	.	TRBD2	CASRTSGTDTQYF	TGTGCCAGTAGGACTAGCGGCACAGATACGCAGTATTTT
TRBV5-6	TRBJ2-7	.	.	CASSLGRGGWEQYF	TGTGCCAGCAGCTTGGGAAGGGGTGGGTGGGAGCAGTACTTC
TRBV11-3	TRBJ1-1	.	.	CASSSGLLKSLNTEAFF	TGTGCCAGCAGCTCGGGACTGCTGAAATCTCTGAACACTGAAGCTTTCTTT
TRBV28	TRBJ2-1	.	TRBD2	CASSLRLAGGYEQFF	TGTGCCAGCAGTTTAAGGCTAGCGGGAGGCTATGAGCAGTTCTTC
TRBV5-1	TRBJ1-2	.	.	CASSLAWAQTANYGYTF	TGCGCCAGCAGCTTGGCATGGGCACAGACAGCTAACTATGGCTACACCTTC
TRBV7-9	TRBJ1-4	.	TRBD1	CASSFDRGTTNEKLFF	TGTGCCAGCAGCTTCGACAGGGGGACAACTAATGAAAAACTGTTTTTT
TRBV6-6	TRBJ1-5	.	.	CASGGARANQPQHF	TGTGCCAGCGGGGGGGCCCGGGCCAATCAGCCCCAGCATTTT
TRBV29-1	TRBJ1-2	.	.	CSVEGRGNGYTF	TGCAGCGTTGAGGGTAGGGGAAACGGCTACACCTTC
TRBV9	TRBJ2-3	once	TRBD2	CASSVSSGKVTDTQYF	TGTGCCAGCAGCGTATCTAGCGGGAAGGTCACAGATACGCAGTATTTT
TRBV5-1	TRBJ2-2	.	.	CASSYAEGNTGELFF	TGCGCCAGCAGCTACGCTGAGGGGAACACCGGGGAGCTGTTTTTT
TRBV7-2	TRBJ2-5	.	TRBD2	CASSPGLAGRETQYF	TGTGCCAGCAGCCCGGGACTAGCGGGACGGGAGACCCAGTACTTC
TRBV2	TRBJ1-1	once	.	CASTGQWNTEAFF	TGTGCCAGCACCGGACAGTGGAACACTGAAGCTTTCTTT
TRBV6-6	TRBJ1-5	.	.	CASTSGGGSNQPQHF	TGTGCCAGCACCTCGGGAGGGGGTAGCAATCAGCCCCAGCATTTT
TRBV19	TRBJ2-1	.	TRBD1	CASSSRQGARNEQFF	TGTGCCAGTAGTTCCCGACAGGGGGCGCGAAATGAGCAGTTCTTC
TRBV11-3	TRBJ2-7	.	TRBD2	CASSLVGGSDEQYF	TGTGCCAGCAGCTTAGTGGGCGGGAGCGACGAGCAGTACTTC
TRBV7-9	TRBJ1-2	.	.	CSSSFEVYGYTF	TGTTCCAGCAGCTTCGAGGTCTATGGCTACACCTTC
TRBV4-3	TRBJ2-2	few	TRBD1	CASSPDRAGTGELFF	TGCGCCAGCAGCCCGGACAGGGCGGGCACCGGGGAGCTGTTTTTT
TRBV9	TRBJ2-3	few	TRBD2	CASSRGGTDTQYF	TGTGCCAGCAGTCGGGGGGGCACAGATACGCAGTATTTT
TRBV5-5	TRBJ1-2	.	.	CASSPRQNSNYGYTF	TGTGCCAGCAGCCCCCGACAGAACTCTAACTATGGCTACACCTTC
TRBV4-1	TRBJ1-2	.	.	CASSQDMEPHRYGYTF	TGCGCCAGCAGCCAAGATATGGAGCCCCATCGCTATGGCTACACCTTC
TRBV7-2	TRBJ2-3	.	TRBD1	CASSEDGQDTDTQYF	TGTGCCAGCAGCGAAGATGGACAGGACACAGATACGCAGTATTTT
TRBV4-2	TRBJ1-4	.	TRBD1	CASSQAQGDRLFF	TGTGCCAGCAGCCAAGCACAGGGGGATCGTCTGTTTTTT
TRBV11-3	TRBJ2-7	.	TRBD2	CASSFSGRNEQYF	TGTGCCAGCAGCTTTAGCGGGAGGAACGAGCAGTACTTC
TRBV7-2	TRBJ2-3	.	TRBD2	CASSPGLVSDTQYF	TGTGCCAGCAGCCCCGGACTAGTGTCAGATACGCAGTATTTT
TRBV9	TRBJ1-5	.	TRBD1	CASSGQGNQPQHF	TGTGCCAGCAGTGGACAGGGGAATCAGCCCCAGCATTTT
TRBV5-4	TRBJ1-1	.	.	CASSFGQPNTEAFF	TGTGCCAGCAGCTTCGGACAGCCGAACACTGAAGCTTTCTTT
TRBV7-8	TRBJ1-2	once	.	CASSPDSVYGYTF	TGTGCCAGCAGCCCCGATTCGGTCTATGGCTACACCTTC
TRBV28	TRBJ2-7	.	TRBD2	CASRGSGLVLTYEQYF	TGTGCCAGCAGGGGCTCAGGACTAGTACTGACTTACGAGCAGTACTTC
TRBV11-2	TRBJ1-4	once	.	CASSLDSTNEKLFF	TGTGCCAGCAGCTTGGACAGTACTAATGAAAAACTGTTTTTT
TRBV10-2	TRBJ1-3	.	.	CASRRAGDSGNTIYF	TGCGCCAGCAGAAGGGCAGGGGACTCTGGAAACACCATATATTTT
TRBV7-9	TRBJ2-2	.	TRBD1	CASRAGTGGTGELFF	TGTGCCAGCAGGGCGGGGACAGGGGGCACCGGGGAGCTGTTTTTT
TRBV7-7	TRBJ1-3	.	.	CASSPGTSFSGNTIYF	TGTGCTAGCAGCCCCGGGACAAGCTTCTCTGGAAACACCATATATTTT
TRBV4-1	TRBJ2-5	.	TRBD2	CASSPLAGGETQYF	TGCGCCAGCAGCCCCTTGGCGGGAGGGGAGACCCAGTACTTC
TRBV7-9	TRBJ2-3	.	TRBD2	CASSRTSGSTDTQYF	TGTGCCAGCAGCCGGACTAGCGGGAGCACAGATACGCAGTATTTT
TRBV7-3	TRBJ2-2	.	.	CASSLGGATGTGELFF	TGTGCCAGCAGCTTAGGGGGGGCTACGGGAACCGGGGAGCTGTTTTTT
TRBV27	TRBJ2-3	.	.	CASSLEGADTQYF	TGTGCCAGCAGTTTAGAGGGGGCAGATACGCAGTATTTT
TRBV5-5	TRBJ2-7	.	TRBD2	CASSLATSAYEQYF	TGTGCCAGCAGCTTGGCCACTAGCGCCTACGAGCAGTACTTC
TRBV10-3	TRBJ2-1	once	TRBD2	CAISESERGDYNEQFF	TGTGCCATCAGTGAGTCAGAGCGGGGGGACTACAATGAGCAGTTCTTC
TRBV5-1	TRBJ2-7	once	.	CASSLPGSSYEQYF	TGCGCCAGCAGCTTGCCGGGAAGCTCCTACGAGCAGTACTTC
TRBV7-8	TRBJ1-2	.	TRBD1	CASSLAGDRGGYTF	TGTGCCAGCAGCTTAGCGGGAGACAGGGGTGGCTACACCTTC
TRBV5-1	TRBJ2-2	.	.	CASSLEGQTGELFF	TGCGCCAGCAGCTTGGAGGGGCAGACCGGGGAGCTGTTTTTT
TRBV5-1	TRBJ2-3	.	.	CASSLEVGQGYTDTQYF	TGCGCCAGCAGCTTGGAGGTCGGGCAGGGGTACACAGATACGCAGTATTTT
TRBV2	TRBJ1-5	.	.	CASSDSSNQPQHF	TGTGCCAGCAGTGACAGTAGCAATCAGCCCCAGCATTTT
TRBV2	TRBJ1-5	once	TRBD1	CASSGTGNQPQHF	TGTGCCAGCAGTGGGACAGGGAATCAGCCCCAGCATTTT
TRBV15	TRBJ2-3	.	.	CATSRDHTDTQYF	TGTGCCACCAGCAGAGATCACACAGATACGCAGTATTTT
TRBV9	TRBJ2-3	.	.	CASSVDGRRTDTQYF	TGTGCCAGCAGCGTAGACGGGAGAAGGACAGATACGCAGTATTTT
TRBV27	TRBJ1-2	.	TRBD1	CASSRRTGTAGNYGYTF	TGTGCCAGCAGTCGGAGGACAGGGACGGCTGGCAACTATGGCTACACCTTC
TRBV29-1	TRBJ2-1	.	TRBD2	CSVPGGRAYNEQFF	TGCAGCGTCCCGGGGGGGAGGGCCTACAATGAGCAGTTCTTC
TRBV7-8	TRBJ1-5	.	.	CASSPRGGGNQPQHF	TGTGCCAGCAGCCCTAGGGGGGGTGGGAATCAGCCCCAGCATTTT
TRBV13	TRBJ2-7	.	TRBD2	CASSVGLAGAYEQYF	TGTGCCAGCAGCGTGGGACTAGCGGGTGCCTACGAGCAGTACTTC
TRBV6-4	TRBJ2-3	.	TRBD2	CASRGTSGSDTQYF	TGTGCCAGCCGGGGGACTAGCGGCTCCGATACGCAGTATTTT
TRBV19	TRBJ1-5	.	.	CASSYGGRGLNLKDNQPQHF	TGTGCCTCCTCCTACGGGGGGAGAGGACTTAACCTAAAGGACAATCAGCCCCAGCATTTT
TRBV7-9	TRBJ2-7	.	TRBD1	CASSLSGTGFSYEQYF	TGTGCCAGCAGCTTATCAGGGACAGGCTTCTCCTACGAGCAGTACTTC
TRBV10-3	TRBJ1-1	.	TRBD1	CAISEWTGRGAFF	TGTGCCATCAGTGAGTGGACAGGCCGGGGCGCTTTCTTT
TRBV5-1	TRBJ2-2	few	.	CASSLEALNTGELFF	TGCGCCAGCAGCTTGGAAGCCTTGAACACCGGGGAGCTGTTTTTT
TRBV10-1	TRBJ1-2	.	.	CASVSFVPRYLFNYGYTF	TGCGCCAGCGTGTCGTTCGTTCCCCGCTACCTGTTTAACTATGGCTACACCTTC
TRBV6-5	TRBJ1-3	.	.	CASSRGRETGNTIYF	TGTGCCAGCAGTCGGGGGAGGGAAACTGGAAACACCATATATTTT